The T cell receptor (beta chain) under discussion was sequenced for a study of blood T cell repertoires in COVID-19. Study-wide context: The United States, Italy and Spain were the sources of the acute and convalescent COVID-19 samples. Nucleic acid was either cDNA or gDNA, and it came from T cells, B-cell-depleted T cells, or PBMCs.

Germline lookup yields CDR1 SNHLY and CDR2 FYNNEI. This CDR3 is built from 17 residues. Losses at the gene ends were 4 bases for V and 3 bases for J; bases not matched to a gene: 8. In the study's own analysis: Amplified reference gene primers provided the basis for estimating nucleated cell counts. Data came from immunoSEQ multiplex PCR; TCRdb stores just in-frame clones and leaves some out. That table supplies the V and J calls and clone size; D and trimming were determined from the DNA. The sample has about 120,000 clones; roughly 89% are singletons. Sequencing was performed on peripheral blood. The rearrangement links TRBV2 to TRBJ2-2; 10 bases match TRBD1. The receptor was isolated from a human donor with acute or convalescent COVID-19. The donor label of this sample is uncertain. The DNA of the CDR3 is TGTGCCAGCAGTGGTCGAATTGGACAGGGGGACACCGGGGAGCTGTTTTTT. Translation: CASSGRIGQGDTGELFF.